These 17 T cell receptor beta chains share one sample of origin, sequenced in a study of shared clonotypes between healthy human individuals. TCRdb keeps only in-frame clones here, not all; method: immunoSEQ multiplex PCR. This sample has about 520,000 clones, with around 73% found just once. Sequencing used PBMCs. Receptor source: a woman between 40 and 55 years old in good health. Some clones in this sample may be carry-over from other donors' samples.

The CDR3 here is CAISPRQGNRETQYF. The CDR3 DNA follows: TGTGCCATCAGTCCTCGACAGGGTAACCGGGAGACCCAGTACTTC. V and J are TRBV10-3 and TRBJ2-5; 7 bases align to TRBD1. Germline CDR1 is ENHRY and CDR2 is SYGVKD. The trim removed 5 bases at V and 5 bases at J, leaving 11 bases unmatched. The CDR3 has 15 residues.

In this sample, this clone turned up a few times. Different DNA sequences within this sample yield the same CDR3. The chain joins TRBV2 to TRBJ1-5; D gene uncertain. This CDR3 contains 13 residues. The germline V gene has CDR1 SNHLY and CDR2 FYNNEI. Trimming removed 4 bases from V and 2 bases from J, with 6 bases in between. CDR3 DNA sequence: TGTGCCAGCAGTGCCGAGGGCAATCAGCCCCAGCATTTT. Translation: CASSAEGNQPQHF.

The J gene is TRBJ1-1, the V gene TRBV28; no reliable D call. The V gene's germline CDR1 is MDHEN and CDR2 SYDVKM. The CDR3 covers 15 residues. V lost 6 bases, J lost 1 base, and 15 bases lay in between. CDR3 sequence reads: CASSPRWPANTEAFF. CDR3 nucleotide sequence: TGTGCCAGCAGCCCCCGCTGGCCCGCGAACACTGAAGCTTTCTTT. The variable domain in full, completed from reference TRBV28 and TRBJ1-1, reads DVKVTQSSRYLVKRTGEKVFLECVQDMDHENMFWYRQDPGLGLRLIYFSYDVKMKEKGDIPEGYSVSREKKERFSLILESASTNQTSMYLCASSPRWPANTEAFFGQGTRLTVV.

The chain employs TRBV28 and TRBJ2-7; the D gene is possibly TRBD2 (6 bases). Germline V lookup: CDR1 MDHEN, CDR2 SYDVKM. V lost 6 bases, J lost 2 bases, and 20 bases lay in between. The length of the CDR3 is 16 residues. DNA of the CDR3: TGTGCCAGCAGGGGCCTCCTTGGAGGGAGGACCTACGAGCAGTACTTC. Translating it yields CASRGLLGGRTYEQYF.

CDR3 sequence (DNA): TGTGCCAGCAGTCGCGACAGGGGGCTGTTGCATTTT. It codes for CASSRDRGLLHF. J is TRBJ1-5 and V is TRBV6-6, with 10 nucleotides matching TRBD1. Germline CDR1 and CDR2: MNHNY and SVGAGI (reference sequence). The CDR3 is 12 residues long. V was clipped by 5 bases and J by 15 bases; unmatched bases: 7.

In regard to this clone: This could be a read error, since a much larger clone is one nucleotide away. The gene calls are TRBV10-3 and TRBJ1-3; D is undetermined. V shed 4 bases and J shed 0 bases, with 10 bases lying between them. The CDR3 is 15 amino acids. The germline V gene has CDR1 ENHRY and CDR2 SYGVKD. The CDR3, as DNA: TGTGCCATCAGTGGGTCCGCGGACTCTGGAAACACCATATATTTT. Translated: CAISGSADSGNTIYF.

The gene calls are TRBV13 and TRBJ2-5; D remains unclear. This CDR3 region has 13 residues. V was pared by 5 bases and J by 1 base, with 8 bases between. Germline V gene data show CDR1 as PRHDT and CDR2 as FYEKMQ (reference sequence). The chain's CDR3 is CASSPRIQETQYF. In DNA, the CDR3 is TGTGCCAGCAGCCCTAGAATCCAAGAGACCCAGTACTTC. The entire variable domain, with the rest obtained from reference TRBV13 and TRBJ2-5, is as follows: AAGVIQSPRHLIKEKRETATLKCYPIPRHDTVYWYQQGPGQDPQFLISFYEKMQSDKGSIPDRFSAQQFSDYHSELNMSSLELGDSALYFCASSPRIQETQYFGPGTRLLVL.

The sample holds a few counts of this clone. This chain joins TRBV14 and TRBJ2-5; D is possibly TRBD1 or TRBD2 (5 bases each). The germline CDR1 and CDR2 sequences are SGHDN and FVKESK. This CDR3 is 16 amino acids long. V was trimmed by 1 base and J by 4 bases, leaving 16 bases between them. The CDR3 region is CASSQVGAQVGETQYF. In DNA form, the CDR3 reads TGTGCCAGCAGCCAAGTCGGGGCCCAGGTAGGAGAGACCCAGTACTTC.

The CDR3 coding sequence is TGTGCCAGCAGTCCTTCGTCCTTCAGGAGCTCTGGAAACACCATATATTTT. As protein: CASSPSSFRSSGNTIYF. The chain carries TRBV28 and TRBJ1-3, with D hard to call. CDR1 is MDHEN, CDR2 SYDVKM, per germline. Deletions cut 5 bases from V and 0 bases from J, with 17 bases between. The CDR3 spans 17 residues.

The chain combines TRBV28 with TRBJ1-4; D remains ambiguous. Trimming cost V 6 bases and J 0 bases, with 8 bases left between them. The CDR3 contains 14 residues. Germline V gene lookup returns CDR1 MDHEN and CDR2 SYDVKM. The CDR3 region is CASRLTPTNEKLFF. CDR3 DNA: TGTGCCAGCAGACTGACCCCAACTAATGAAAAACTGTTTTTT.

To note about this clone: A much larger clone lies a single base off, so this may be a read error. This same CDR3 is encoded by further DNA sequences in the sample. This sequence joins TRBV5-1 and TRBJ2-7; D not certain. The CDR3 runs to 11 residues. Per the germline V gene, CDR1 is SGHRS and CDR2 is YFSETQ. V was pared by 4 bases and J by 3 bases, with 5 bases between. CDR3: CASSPGYEQYF. The DNA for the CDR3 is TGCGCCAGCAGCCCGGGCTACGAGCAGTACTTC.

The rearrangement uses TRBV6-6 and TRBJ1-1; maybe TRBD1 (5 bases). There are 14 residues in the CDR3. V was cut by 5 bases and J by 6 bases, with 16 bases left in between. Germline loops: CDR1 MNHNY, CDR2 SVGAGI (reference sequence). The chain's CDR3 is CASSRDSRISEAFF. DNA of the CDR3: TGTGCCAGCAGTCGGGACTCTAGAATCTCTGAAGCTTTCTTT.

V is TRBV5-4 and J is TRBJ2-4; 7 nucleotides match TRBD2. Losses at the gene ends were 2 bases for V and 1 base for J; bases not matched to a gene: 3. Germline CDR1 and CDR2: SGHNT and YYREEE (reference sequence). The CDR3 has 15 amino acids. CDR3 DNA sequence: TGTGCCAGCAGCTTTAGCGGGCGGGCCAAAAACATTCAGTACTTC. Its translation: CASSFSGRAKNIQYF.

This clone was detected only once. The chain has TRBV6-1 and TRBJ2-1; D not certain. The V end lost 8 bases, the J end lost 2 bases, and 4 bases lay between the germline ends. The CDR3 is 11 amino acids. Germline V CDR1 and CDR2: MNHNS, SASEGT. The CDR3 DNA sequence: TGTGCCAGCGCAGCCTACAATGAGCAGTTCTTC. It yields the protein CASAAYNEQFF.

On this clone itself: The sample has other DNA sequences that encode this CDR3 too. The chain combines TRBV5-1 with TRBJ2-7; 9 bases align to TRBD2. CDR1 and CDR2 from the germline V gene are SGHRS and YFSETQ. The CDR3 spans 15 residues. V lost 0 bases, J lost 2 bases, and 3 bases stayed unmatched. CDR3 coding DNA: TGCGCCAGCAGCTTGGGCCTAGCGGGACCCTACGAGCAGTACTTC. Translated: CASSLGLAGPYEQYF.

This clone has a count of ten or more. Other DNA variants within this sample encode the same CDR3. The J gene is TRBJ2-7, the V gene TRBV5-1, with a weak D call TRBD2 (5 bases). V was shortened by 0 bases and J by 2 bases, with 12 bases between the two germline ends. Germline V gene lookup returns CDR1 SGHRS and CDR2 YFSETQ. The CDR3 is made up of 15 amino acids. CDR3 DNA: TGCGCCAGCAGCTTGGGGGCCGGGGAGACCTACGAGCAGTACTTC. It encodes CASSLGAGETYEQYF.

The sample holds one count of this clone. The V call is TRBV30, the J call TRBJ1-3; D gene unclear. The CDR3 runs to 13 residues. Trimming took 2 bases from V and 4 from J, leaving 9 bases between them. Germline V CDR1 and CDR2: GTSNPN, SVGIG (reference sequence). DNA of the CDR3: TGTGCCTGGAGTATCACATTGGGAAACACCATATATTTT. This gives the protein CAWSITLGNTIYF.